This TCR beta chain was identified in a study of control samples from healthy donors and cancer patients. The CDR3 covers 14 residues. Germline V gene lookup returns CDR1 SGHRS and CDR2 YFSETQ. The V gene end was trimmed by 0 bases and the J gene end by 7 bases; junction bases not matched to a gene: 4. Sequenced by immunoSEQ multiplex PCR; TCRdb stores in-frame clones only, minus some. This repertoire shows some 90,000 clones, 85% to 90% found once; its top ten account for 7.6%. Material for sequencing was blood. The chain has TRBV5-1 and TRBJ2-7; TRBD1 agrees at 10 bases. The receptor was isolated from a woman aged 60-75 years in good health. The CDR3 DNA reads as TGCGCCAGCAGCTTGGCGGGACAGGGGATGGAGCAGTACTTC. Its translation: CASSLAGQGMEQYF.